The rows below give T cell receptor beta chains drawn from one sample of a study of shared clonotypes between healthy human individuals. Measured with immunoSEQ multiplex PCR; TCRdb has only the in-frame clones, and not every one. The table shows approximately 95,000 clones, with around 67% occurring only once. The sequencing input was memory CD8+ T cells sorted from blood. All receptors come from a man aged 30-40 years in good health. The CDR3 runs from the conserved cysteine through the conserved F or W. A D gene is named only where the DNA matches it firmly. Expanded clones are given a class, and other clones once, few, many or no size at all.

J gene | V gene | clone size | D gene | CDR3 DNA | CDR3 protein
TRBJ2-7 | TRBV5-4 | - | TRBD2 | TGTGCCTCAAGTATTACGCGGGAGGGCCACGAGCAGTACTTC | CASSITREGHEQYF
TRBJ2-7 | TRBV10-2 | - | - | TGCGCCAGCAGTTATGGTTACGAGCAGTACTTC | CASSYGYEQYF
TRBJ2-5 | TRBV4-1 | - | TRBD1 | TGCGCCAGCAGCCACAAACAGGGGCTTCAAGAGACCCAGTACTTC | CASSHKQGLQETQYF
TRBJ2-1 | TRBV14 | - | - | TGTGCCAGCAGCCAAGCGCACACCGGCAATGAGCAGTTCTTC | CASSQAHTGNEQFF
TRBJ1-1 | TRBV5-5 | - | - | TGTGCCAGCAGCTTAGCGGATACACGCCGGTTGAACACTGAAGCTTTCTTT | CASSLADTRRLNTEAFF
TRBJ2-5 | TRBV5-4 | - | - | TGTGCCGCATCTACAACAGGGAATGAGGAGACCCAGTACTTC | CAASTTGNEETQYF
TRBJ2-1 | TRBV27 | - | - | TGTGCCAGCAGTTTAACCCCGAGCTCCTACAATGAGCAGTTCTTC | CASSLTPSSYNEQFF
TRBJ1-2 | TRBV28 | many | TRBD1 | TGTGCCAGCAGGCTAGAAGGGACAGTGAACTATGGCTACACCTTC | CASRLEGTVNYGYTF
TRBJ2-7 | TRBV4-3 | - | TRBD2 | TGCGCCAGCAGCCAAGATGGGCGGGAGAATCCTCTCGAGCAGTACTTC | CASSQDGRENPLEQYF
TRBJ2-1 | TRBV7-8 | - | TRBD2 | TGTGCCAGCAGCTTAGACACTAGCGTAACCTCCTACAATGAGCAGTTCTTC | CASSLDTSVTSYNEQFF
TRBJ2-3 | TRBV6-1 | - | TRBD2 | TGTGCCAGCACCAGGACTAGCGGGAGCCCCGATACGCAGTATTTT | CASTRTSGSPDTQYF
TRBJ2-7 | TRBV6-5 | - | - | TGTGCCAGCGGCATAAAATACGAGCAGTACTTC | CASGIKYEQYF
TRBJ1-3 | TRBV7-6 | - | - | TGTGCCAGCAGCGGACTTGACCGCATCTACTCTGGAAACACCATATATTTT | CASSGLDRIYSGNTIYF
TRBJ1-1 | TRBV29-1 | - | - | TGCAGCGTTGAAGCGGAGGCGGGGGGGGAAGCTTTCTTT | CSVEAEAGGEAFF
TRBJ1-5 | TRBV7-9 | - | - | TGTGCCAGCAGCTCAGATCAGTATGAAAGCAATCAGCCCCAGCATTTT | CASSSDQYESNQPQHF
TRBJ2-3 | TRBV6-4 | - | - | TGTGCCAGCAGTGACGCGGCAGGGGGCACAGATACGCAGTATTTT | CASSDAAGGTDTQYF
TRBJ2-7 | TRBV2 | few | - | TGTGCCAGCACCAGCCCGGAATACAGGTGGCCCTTCTACGAGCAGTACTTC | CASTSPEYRWPFYEQYF
TRBJ2-1 | TRBV27 | once | TRBD2 | TGTGCCAGCAGTTTATCGCAGACTAGCGCGTACAATGAGCAGTTCTTC | CASSLSQTSAYNEQFF
TRBJ1-3 | TRBV15 | - | - | TGTGCCACCAGCAGAGATAATAGAGGGGCTGGAAACACCATATATTTT | CATSRDNRGAGNTIYF
TRBJ2-1 | TRBV9 | few | - | TGTGCCAGCAGCGTAGACGAAGGGAGCTCCTACAATGAGCAGTTCTTC | CASSVDEGSSYNEQFF
TRBJ2-2 | TRBV28 | once | - | TGTGCCAGCAGTCCTAGGGCAGGGTCGAACGGGGAGCTGTTTTTT | CASSPRAGSNGELFF
TRBJ2-3 | TRBV9 | - | TRBD2 | TGTGCCAGCAGCTTCGACTTCTTAGCGGGAGGGAGGGCAGATACGCAGTATTTT | CASSFDFLAGGRADTQYF
TRBJ2-1 | TRBV7-9 | - | TRBD2 | TGTGCCAGCAGCTTTTTCCTCGAGTCCAGCGGGAGCATCTATGAGCAGTTCTTC | CASSFFLESSGSIYEQFF
TRBJ2-7 | TRBV11-2 | - | - | TGTGCCAGCAGCCGAAGCGAGGTCCACGAGCAGTACTTC | CASSRSEVHEQYF
TRBJ2-1 | TRBV27 | few | - | TGTGCCAGCAGTTTCTACAGGGAAAGTGAGCAGTTCTTC | CASSFYRESEQFF
TRBJ2-1 | TRBV27 | - | - | TGTGCCAGCACGAAGGGGGACGGATCCTACAATGAGCAGTTCTTC | CASTKGDGSYNEQFF
TRBJ2-7 | TRBV28 | - | TRBD2 | TGTGCCAGCAGTGATCTGGCGGGAGGTACTGGGGAGCAGTACTTC | CASSDLAGGTGEQYF
TRBJ2-2 | TRBV7-2 | - | TRBD2 | TGTGCCAGCAGCCCGGGACTAGCGGGATGGCTGTTTTTT | CASSPGLAGWLFF
TRBJ1-2 | TRBV5-5 | few | - | TGTGCCAGCAGCTCGTTGGTCCAGGGGAGTCAGTATGGCTACACCTTC | CASSSLVQGSQYGYTF
TRBJ2-7 | TRBV7-9 | - | - | TGTGCCAGCAGCTCCAGGGACGGCTCCTACGAGCAGTACTTC | CASSSRDGSYEQYF
TRBJ1-1 | TRBV5-1 | many | - | TGCGCCAGCTGCGAGGGCTTCGGGAACACTGAAGCTTTCTTT | CASCEGFGNTEAFF
TRBJ2-7 | TRBV6-5 | - | - | TGTGCCAGCAGAGGGGAGTCCTACGAGCAGTACTTC | CASRGESYEQYF
TRBJ2-5 | TRBV6-5 | - | - | TGTGCCAGCAGTTACCTCCGGCAGGCGAGGGAGACCCAGTACTTC | CASSYLRQARETQYF
TRBJ2-3 | TRBV7-9 | - | - | TGTGCCAGCAGCCCTGCTAGCAGCACAGATACGCAGTATTTT | CASSPASSTDTQYF